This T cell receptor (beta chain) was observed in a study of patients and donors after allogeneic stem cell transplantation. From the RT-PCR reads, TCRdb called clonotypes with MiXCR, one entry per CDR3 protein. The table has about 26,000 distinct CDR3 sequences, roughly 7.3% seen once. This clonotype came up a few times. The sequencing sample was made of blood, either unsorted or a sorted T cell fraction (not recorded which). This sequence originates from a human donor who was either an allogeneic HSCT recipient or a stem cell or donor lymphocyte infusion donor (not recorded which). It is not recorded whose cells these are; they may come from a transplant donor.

As DNA, the CDR3 is TGTGCCAGCAGCCATGGTCAGCTTCTCTCTGGGGCCAACGTCCTGACTTTC. As protein: CASSHGQLLSGANVLTF. The rearrangement joins TRBV3-1 to TRBJ2-6; no reliable D call. The CDR3 consists of 17 residues. Trimming shortened V by 3 bases and J by 0 bases, and 12 bases separated the two germline ends. Germline CDR1 LGHDT, CDR2 YNNKEL (reference sequence).